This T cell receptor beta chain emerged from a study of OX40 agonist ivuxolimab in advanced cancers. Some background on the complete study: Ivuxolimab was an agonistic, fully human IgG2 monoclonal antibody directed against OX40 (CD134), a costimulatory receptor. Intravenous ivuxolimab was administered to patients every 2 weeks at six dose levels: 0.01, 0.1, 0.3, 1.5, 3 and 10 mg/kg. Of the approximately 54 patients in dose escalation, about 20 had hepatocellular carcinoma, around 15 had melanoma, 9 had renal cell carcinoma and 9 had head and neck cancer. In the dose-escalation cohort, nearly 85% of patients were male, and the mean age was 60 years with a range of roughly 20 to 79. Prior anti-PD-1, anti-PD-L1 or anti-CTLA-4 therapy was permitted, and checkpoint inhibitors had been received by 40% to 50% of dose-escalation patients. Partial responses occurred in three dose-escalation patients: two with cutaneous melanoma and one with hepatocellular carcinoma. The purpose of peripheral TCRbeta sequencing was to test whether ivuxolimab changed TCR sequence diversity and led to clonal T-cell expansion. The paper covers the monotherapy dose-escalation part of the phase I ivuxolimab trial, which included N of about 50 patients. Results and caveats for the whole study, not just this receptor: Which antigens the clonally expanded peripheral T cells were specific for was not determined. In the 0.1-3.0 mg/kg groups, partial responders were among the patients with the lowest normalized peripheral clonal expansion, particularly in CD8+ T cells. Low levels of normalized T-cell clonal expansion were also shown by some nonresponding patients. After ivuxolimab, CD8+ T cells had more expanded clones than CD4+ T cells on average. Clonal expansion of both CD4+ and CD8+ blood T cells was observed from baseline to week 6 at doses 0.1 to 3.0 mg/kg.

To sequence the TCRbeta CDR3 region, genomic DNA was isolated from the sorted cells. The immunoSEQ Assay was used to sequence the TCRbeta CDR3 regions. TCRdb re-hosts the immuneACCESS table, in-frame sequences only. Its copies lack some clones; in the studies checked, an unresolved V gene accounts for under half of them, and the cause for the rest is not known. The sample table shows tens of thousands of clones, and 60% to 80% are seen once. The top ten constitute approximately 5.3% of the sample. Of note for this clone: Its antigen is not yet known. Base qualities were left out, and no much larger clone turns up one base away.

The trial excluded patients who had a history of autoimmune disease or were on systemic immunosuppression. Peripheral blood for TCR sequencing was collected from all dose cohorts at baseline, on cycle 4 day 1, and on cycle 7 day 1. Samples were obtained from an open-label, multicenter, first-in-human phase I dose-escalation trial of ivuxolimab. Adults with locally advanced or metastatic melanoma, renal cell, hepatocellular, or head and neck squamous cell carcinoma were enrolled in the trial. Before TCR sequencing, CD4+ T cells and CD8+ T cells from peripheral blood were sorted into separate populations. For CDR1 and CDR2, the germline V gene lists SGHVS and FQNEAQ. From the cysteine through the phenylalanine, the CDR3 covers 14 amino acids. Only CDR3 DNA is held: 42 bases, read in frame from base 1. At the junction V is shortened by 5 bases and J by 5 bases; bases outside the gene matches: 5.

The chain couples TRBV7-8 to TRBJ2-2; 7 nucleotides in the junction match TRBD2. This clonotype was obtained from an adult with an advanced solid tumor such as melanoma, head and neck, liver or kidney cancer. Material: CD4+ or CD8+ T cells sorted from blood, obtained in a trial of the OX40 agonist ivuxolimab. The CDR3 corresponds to CASSPSGLTGELFF. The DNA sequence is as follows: TGTGCCAGCAGCCCTAGCGGTTTAACCGGGGAGCTGTTTTTT.